The TCR beta chain under discussion was sequenced for a study of cytomegalovirus exposure and HLA in healthy donors. Study results and limitations: Most likely, a cluster of highly shared sequence variants arose as a sequencing artifact.

It was with 60 Vbeta and 13 Jbeta primers that the PCR ran. Sequenced by immunoSEQ multiplex PCR; TCRdb stores in-frame clones only, minus some. The table shows roughly 160,000 clones, with 80% occurring only once. With respect to this clone: Its target is not known.

Input material: PBMCs. The receptor comes from a male donor in good health and CMV-seronegative.

The CDR3 loop reads CASSLNTENTGELFF. The CDR3 DNA follows: TGCGCCAGCAGCTTGAATACTGAGAACACCGGGGAGCTGTTTTTT. This rearrangement joins TRBV5-1 to TRBJ2-2; D gene uncertain. CDR3 length equals 15 residues. V was shortened by 1 base and J by 1 base, with 8 bases between the two germline ends. CDR1 and CDR2 from the germline V gene are SGHRS and YFSETQ.